The source of this TCR beta chain is a study of T cells in Graves' hyperthyroidism and ophthalmopathy. Germline values: CDR1 LNHDA, CDR2 SQIVND (reference sequence). Trimming cost V 2 bases and J 2 bases, with 9 bases left between them. The CDR3 length is 14 residues. This clonotype turned up a few times. RNA transcripts provided the source from which TCR beta CDR3 regions were amplified. Primed by the HTBI set, a first-round RT-PCR was run on the TCR CDR3. TCRdb reanalysed the multiplex PCR reads using MiXCR and keeps one entry per CDR3 protein. The data contain 300,000 to 400,000 distinct CDR3 sequences, about 14% of them singletons.

This chain connects TRBV19 to TRBJ1-2; tentatively, D is TRBD1 (5 bases). This TCR was recovered from a woman in her twenties or thirties with Graves' ophthalmopathy. Sequencing was performed on blood. CDR3 region: CASSIRQGNYGYTF. In DNA, the CDR3 is TGTGCCAGTAGTATAAGGCAGGGAAACTATGGCTACACCTTC.